The 32 T cell receptor beta chains reported below all come from one sample, sequenced in a study of T cells expressing NK-cell markers (dated by TCRdb to about 2020). Preparation of the library involved 5' RACE. Sequencing used an Illumina HiSeq 2000. Reprocessed by TCRdb, the reads give a single entry per CDR3 protein sequence, without DNA. The sample table holds hundreds of thousands of distinct CDR3 sequences. The ten largest clones capture about 5.2% of the sample. Sequencing input: blood T cells: a sorted CD56 or NKG2C T cell subset, CD4+ or CD8+ T cells, or bulk PBMC T cells (not recorded which). Receptors were obtained from a man aged 18 to 70 in good health.

This chain uses TRBV12-3 or TRBV12-4 with TRBJ2-3; TCRdb returns TRBD2, unconfirmable since there is no DNA. This CDR3 contains 15 residues. This chain's CDR3 is CASRQGLANTDTQYF.

V usage is TRBV18 and J usage is TRBJ2-3. CDR1 is KGHSH, CDR2 LQKENI, per germline. The CDR3 has 12 amino acids. The CDR3 is CASSPDATPQYF.

The chain recombines TRBV18 with TRBJ2-3; TCRdb designates TRBD1, a call that cannot be tested without DNA. CDR3 length: 14 amino acids. CDR1 is KGHSH and CDR2 is LQKENI in the germline V gene. CDR3: CASSGLGGEDTQYF.

The V gene is TRBV29-1, the J gene TRBJ2-7; the TCRdb D gene call, TRBD1, has no DNA to confirm it. Germline V lookup: CDR1 SQVTM, CDR2 ANQGSEA. The length of the CDR3 is 15 residues. The CDR3 sequence is CSVTQTGTGERKQYF.

This chain uses TRBV7-6 with TRBJ2-6. The CDR3 loop spans 19 amino acids. Germline CDR1 is SGHVS and CDR2 is FNYEAQ. CDR3 protein: CASSLDWSASSSGANVLTF.

J is TRBJ2-1 and V is TRBV18. The CDR3 is 13 amino acids. The germline V gene has CDR1 KGHSH and CDR2 LQKENI. CDR3 sequence reads: CASSPDMMGEQFF.

V usage is TRBV15 and J usage is TRBJ2-1; TCRdb outputs TRBD2, but without DNA this stays unchecked. The CDR3 is made up of 14 amino acids. Germline V lookup: CDR1 LNHNV, CDR2 YYDKDF (reference sequence). The CDR3 loop is CATSRDPSGHEQFF.

V usage is TRBV5-1 and J usage is TRBJ2-7; without DNA, the TCRdb call of TRBD2 cannot be checked. In germline, CDR1 is SGHRS, CDR2 YFSETQ. CDR3 size: 14 residues. CDR3 sequence reads: CASSLTVRAYEQYF.

The chain links TRBV7-3 to TRBJ1-1; TCRdb lists TRBD1, though no DNA is available to test this call. From germline, CDR1 is SGHTA and CDR2 FQGTGA. The CDR3 runs 17 residues. This CDR3 is CAGRSQGKSLENTEAFF.

The V gene is TRBV5-4, the J gene TRBJ2-3; TCRdb picks TRBD1, but there is no DNA to check that call. This CDR3 is 13 amino acids long. CDR1 and CDR2 from the germline V gene are SGHNT and YYREEE (reference sequence). CDR3 in amino acids: CASSRDSEDTQYF.

This rearrangement joins TRBV28 to TRBJ2-3; lacking DNA, the TRBD1 call made by TCRdb goes unchecked. Germline V CDR1 and CDR2: MDHEN, SYDVKM. This CDR3 is built from 16 residues. The CDR3 loop is CASSFAGTGAQDTQYF.

The rearrangement joins TRBV19 to TRBJ1-5; TCRdb calls TRBD1, which cannot be checked without DNA. In germline, CDR1 is LNHDA, CDR2 SQIVND (reference sequence). The CDR3 is 15 amino acids. The CDR3 protein is CASSITGTDNQPQHF.

The V call is TRBV11-2, the J call TRBJ1-3. Per the germline V gene, CDR1 is SGHAT and CDR2 is FQNNGV. The CDR3 runs to 16 residues. The chain's CDR3 is CASSLNLGYSGNTIYF.

V is TRBV6-1 and J is TRBJ2-5; TCRdb gives TRBD2 as the D gene, but with no DNA this cannot be confirmed. Germline values: CDR1 MNHNS, CDR2 SASEGT. The CDR3 runs 18 residues. The CDR3 loop is CASSPKIVAGGLQETQYF.

V and J are TRBV20-1 and TRBJ2-5; without DNA, the TCRdb call of TRBD1 cannot be checked. Germline V gene sequence: CDR1 DFQATT, CDR2 SNEGSKA (reference sequence). CDR3 size: 14 residues. The CDR3 loop is CSAQADRTQETQYF.

This chain uses TRBV5-6 with TRBJ2-5. This CDR3 region has 13 residues. CDR1 is SGHDT, CDR2 YYEEEE, per germline. The CDR3 loop is CASSFRLQETQYF.

The J gene is TRBJ2-2, the V gene TRBV19; absent DNA, TCRdb's TRBD1 call cannot be checked. The CDR3 is made up of 15 amino acids. The germline V gene encodes CDR1 LNHDA and CDR2 SQIVND (reference sequence). The CDR3 here is CASSLDRAYIGELFF.

The chain employs TRBV20-1 and TRBJ2-1. Germline V CDR1 and CDR2: DFQATT, SNEGSKA (reference sequence). The length of the CDR3 is 14 residues. CDR3 protein: CSATESLLHNEQFF.

The chain employs TRBV23-1 and TRBJ2-4; TCRdb names TRBD1, which stays unverified in the absence of DNA. TRBV23-1 is treated as an ORF (open reading frame) with a function not yet certain. The CDR3 spans 16 residues. CDR3 amino acids: CASSPGENAGKNIQYF.

The rearrangement links TRBV19 to TRBJ1-6. Germline CDR1 is LNHDA and CDR2 is SQIVND (reference sequence). This CDR3 contains 15 residues. CDR3 sequence reads: CASSIGATPRSPLHF.

The V and J genes are TRBV7-2 and TRBJ2-7; TCRdb's D call, TRBD1, is unchecked because there is no DNA. The CDR3 length is 16 residues. The germline CDR1 and CDR2 sequences are SGHTA and FQGNSA. CDR3 amino acids: CASSLEPRDRTYEQYF.

V usage is TRBV9 and J usage is TRBJ2-1; TCRdb indicates TRBD2, and absent DNA this call remains unverified. The germline V gene encodes CDR1 SGDLS and CDR2 YYNGEE. CDR3 length: 16 residues. The CDR3 protein is CASSPRLAGDRLSQFF.

The rearrangement uses TRBV7-8 and TRBJ2-3; the D gene TCRdb calls, TRBD2, cannot be checked with no DNA. The CDR3 length is 12 residues. Germline-derived CDR1 and CDR2 are SGHVS and FQNEAQ. CDR3 residues: CASSSPRGTQYF.

The chain has TRBV19 and TRBJ2-7; TCRdb returns TRBD1, unconfirmable since there is no DNA. The CDR3 spans 14 residues. Germline V CDR1 and CDR2: LNHDA, SQIVND (reference sequence). CDR3 loop: CASSIYGQGYEQYF.

V usage is TRBV9 and J usage is TRBJ2-7; absent DNA, TCRdb's TRBD1 call cannot be checked. The CDR3 sequence is 17 residues long. CDR1 is SGDLS and CDR2 is YYNGEE in the germline V gene. CDR3 in amino acids: CASKGRGVAASAYEQYF.

The chain couples TRBV7-2 to TRBJ2-1; without DNA, the TCRdb call of TRBD2 cannot be checked. CDR1 and CDR2 (germline): SGHTA, FQGNSA. This CDR3 has 16 amino acids. CDR3 protein: CASSGQRGGKANEQFF.

The V and J genes are TRBV6-1 and TRBJ2-7; as DNA is missing, the TRBD1 call by TCRdb cannot be tested. This CDR3 region has 14 residues. Germline V lookup: CDR1 MNHNS, CDR2 SASEGT. The CDR3 here is CASRSHRETYEQYF.

The gene calls are TRBV6-5 and TRBJ2-7; TCRdb selects TRBD2, and the lack of DNA leaves this call unchecked. From germline, CDR1 is MNHEY and CDR2 SVGAGI. The CDR3 consists of 15 residues. CDR3 amino acids: CASSYDRAGPYEQYF.

The CDR3 sequence is CASSLILAPPNEQFF. The genes are TRBV7-3 and TRBJ2-1. The CDR3 sequence is 15 residues long. Germline V gene data show CDR1 as SGHTA and CDR2 as FQGTGA.

This rearrangement joins TRBV12-3 or TRBV12-4 to TRBJ1-4; TCRdb designates TRBD1, a call that cannot be tested without DNA. This CDR3 has 16 amino acids. This CDR3 is CASSLKGAASGEKLFF.

This sequence joins TRBV29-1 and TRBJ1-1; the D call of TRBD1 rests on TCRdb alone, since no DNA is present to check it. Germline V gene lookup returns CDR1 SQVTM and CDR2 ANQGSEA. The CDR3 totals 13 residues. The CDR3 reads CSVLQTANTEAFF.

The chain employs TRBV2 and TRBJ2-5; the D gene TCRdb calls, TRBD1, cannot be checked with no DNA. CDR1 and CDR2 from the germline V gene are SNHLY and FYNNEI. This CDR3 contains 15 residues. The CDR3 spells CASSRQGSFQETQYF.